These T cell receptor beta chains were read from a single sample in a study of cytomegalovirus exposure and HLA in healthy donors. The method was immunoSEQ multiplex PCR; TCRdb's version includes in-frame clones alone and lacks a portion of them. This table holds 250,000 to 400,000 clones, approximately 88% found once. Material for sequencing was PBMCs. These receptors were taken from a man aged 30-40 years in good health and CMV-seronegative. The CDR3 runs from the conserved cysteine through the conserved F or W. The D gene is left open where the match is weak. The size entry is marked missing in some rows and otherwise reads once, few, many or a size class.

j_call: TRBJ2-2
v_call: TRBV4-3
clone_size: -
d_call: -
cdr3_aa: CASSLSRGLGELFF
cdr3_nt: TGCGCCAGCAGCCTTTCGCGGGGACTCGGGGAGCTGTTTTTT

j_call: TRBJ2-3
v_call: TRBV7-2
clone_size: -
d_call: -
cdr3_aa: CASSFNRVSTDTQYF
cdr3_nt: TGTGCCAGCAGCTTTAACAGGGTGAGCACAGATACGCAGTATTTT

j_call: TRBJ2-7
v_call: TRBV27
clone_size: few
d_call: TRBD1
cdr3_aa: CASSITGAYEQYF
cdr3_nt: TGTGCCAGCAGTATAACAGGGGCCTACGAGCAGTACTTC

j_call: TRBJ2-7
v_call: TRBV10-3
clone_size: -
d_call: TRBD2
cdr3_aa: CAISAGTSYEQYF
cdr3_nt: TGTGCCATCAGCGCCGGGACTAGCTACGAGCAGTACTTC

j_call: TRBJ2-3
v_call: TRBV11-3
clone_size: -
d_call: TRBD2
cdr3_aa: CASSWGGSDTQYF
cdr3_nt: TGTGCCAGCAGCTGGGGGGGGTCAGATACGCAGTATTTT

j_call: TRBJ1-2
v_call: TRBV2
clone_size: -
d_call: TRBD1
cdr3_aa: CASRGTVFGYTF
cdr3_nt: TGTGCCAGCAGGGGGACAGTTTTCGGCTACACCTTC

j_call: TRBJ1-2
v_call: TRBV6-1
clone_size: -
d_call: TRBD1
cdr3_aa: CASSERTGATTANYGYTF
cdr3_nt: TGTGCCAGCAGTGAAAGGACAGGGGCGACAACAGCTAACTATGGCTACACCTTC

j_call: TRBJ1-2
v_call: TRBV19
clone_size: -
d_call: -
cdr3_aa: CASSIQETGFYGYTF
cdr3_nt: TGTGCCAGTAGTATCCAGGAGACAGGATTCTATGGCTACACCTTC

j_call: TRBJ2-5
v_call: TRBV11-3
clone_size: -
d_call: TRBD1
cdr3_aa: CASSLGGTGKETQYF
cdr3_nt: TGTGCCAGCAGCTTAGGAGGGACAGGGAAAGAGACCCAGTACTTC

j_call: TRBJ2-3
v_call: TRBV11-2
clone_size: -
d_call: TRBD1
cdr3_aa: CASSLGRQGDTQYF
cdr3_nt: TGTGCCAGCAGCTTAGGCCGACAGGGGGATACGCAGTATTTT

j_call: TRBJ2-5
v_call: TRBV6-6
clone_size: -
d_call: -
cdr3_aa: CASSDTEETQYF
cdr3_nt: TGTGCCAGCAGTGACACCGAAGAGACCCAGTACTTC

j_call: TRBJ2-2
v_call: TRBV7-8
clone_size: -
d_call: TRBD2
cdr3_aa: CASSGYGGTTGELFF
cdr3_nt: TGTGCCAGCAGCGGATACGGGGGGACCACCGGGGAGCTGTTTTTT

j_call: TRBJ1-2
v_call: TRBV29-1
clone_size: -
d_call: TRBD1
cdr3_aa: CSVAGTGAKINYGYTF
cdr3_nt: TGCAGCGTTGCGGGGACAGGGGCGAAAATAAACTATGGCTACACCTTC